This TCR beta chain is from a study of beta chain features in type 1 diabetes. CDR1 and CDR2 from the germline V gene are SGDLS and YYNGEE. Between the trimmed V and J ends, which lost 3 bases and 4 bases, there was a span of 14 bases. The CDR3 consists of 15 residues. Expressed TCRB transcripts were sequenced, since all the RNA that had been isolated was reverse transcribed. Data came from immunoSEQ multiplex PCR; TCRdb stores just in-frame clones and leaves some out. Of around 650,000 clones in the sample, around 11% were seen once. This clone was seen more than once but under ten times. What it binds is unknown. The study, taken as a whole, reports: For Type 1 diabetes patients, all four CD4+ subsets carried TCRB CDR3s that were moderately but significantly shorter. Shorter templates might be favored by PCR, and equally so in patients and in controls.

This clonotype was sampled from a man aged 30-40 years with type 1 diabetes. The V gene is TRBV9, the J gene TRBJ1-3, with a weak D call TRBD1 (6 bases). Sequencing was performed on naive CD4+ T cells from blood. CDR3 in DNA: TGTGCCAGCAGCGGGACCCAGGGGACGGGAAACACCATATATTTT. It translates to CASSGTQGTGNTIYF.